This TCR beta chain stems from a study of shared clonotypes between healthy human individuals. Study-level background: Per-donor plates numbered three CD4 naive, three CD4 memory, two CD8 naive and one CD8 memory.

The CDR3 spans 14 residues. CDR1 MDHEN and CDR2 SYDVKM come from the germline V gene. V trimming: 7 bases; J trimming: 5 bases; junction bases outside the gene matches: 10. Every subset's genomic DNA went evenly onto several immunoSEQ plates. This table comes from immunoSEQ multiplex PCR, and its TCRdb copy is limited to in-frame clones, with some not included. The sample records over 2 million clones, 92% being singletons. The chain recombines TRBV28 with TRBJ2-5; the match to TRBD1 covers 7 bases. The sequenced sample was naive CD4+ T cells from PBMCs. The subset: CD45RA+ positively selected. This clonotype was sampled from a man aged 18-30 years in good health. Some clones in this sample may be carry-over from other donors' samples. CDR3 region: CASTLQGQWETQYF. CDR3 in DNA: TGTGCCAGCACCCTTCAGGGACAGTGGGAGACCCAGTACTTC.